This T cell receptor beta chain was obtained from a study of T cells in Graves' hyperthyroidism and ophthalmopathy. Study summary: Sampling of peripheral blood happened at initial diagnosis, prior to any treatment.

Amplification yielded TCR beta CDR3 regions, with RNA transcripts as the source. Primed by the HTBI set, a first-round RT-PCR was run on the TCR CDR3. TCRdb itself ran the multiplex PCR reads through MiXCR, one entry per CDR3 protein. The sample records fewer than 550,000 distinct CDR3 sequences, approximately 25% being singletons. Study observations and caveats: Blood also contained most expanded thyroid clonotypes above 0.001.

Patients showing uncontrolled infection, other autoimmune disease, pregnancy or lactation were ineligible. Diagnosis rested on symptoms, serum thyroxine and TRAb, thyroid ultrasound, and orbital computed tomography. CDR3 length: 15 amino acids. Germline CDR1 and CDR2: SNHLY and FYNNEI. Concerning this clonotype: Its antigen is not identified. Germline is not matched at one junction end, which may reflect a read error.

The chain is built from TRBV2 and TRBJ1-5; D is ambiguous. This clonotype was sampled from a woman in her twenties or thirties with Graves' ophthalmopathy. Sequencing used blood. The CDR3 sequence is CASSDERVADQPQHF. The CDR3 region has the DNA TGTGCCAGCAGTGACGAGCGGGTCGCTGATCAGCCTCAGCATTTT. Combining the CDR3 with reference TRBV2 and TRBJ1-5 gives the whole variable domain EPEVTQTPSHQVTQMGQEVILRCVPISNHLYFYWYRQILGQKVEFLVSFYNNEISEKSEIFDDQFSVERPDGSNFTLKIRSTKLEDSAMYFCASSDERVADQPQHFGDGTRLSIL.